Listed below are T cell receptor beta chains from one sample, sequenced in a study of blood T cell repertoires in COVID-19. Method: immunoSEQ multiplex PCR; TCRdb's copy keeps in-frame clones and lacks some. The sample lists 120,000 to 150,000 clones, around four fifths occurring once. The sample comprised peripheral blood. The source of these receptors is a human donor in a cohort sampled during active COVID-19. The CDR3 runs from the conserved cysteine through the conserved F or W. The D gene is left open where the match is weak. Clone sizes are given selectively: once, few, many, or a class where the clone is expanded.

once TRBJ2-7 TRBV11-3 TRBD2 CASSLAGGEQYF TGTGCCAGCAGCTTAGCGGGGGGCGAGCAGTACTTC
- TRBJ2-7 TRBV4-1 TRBD2 CASSLRAPKAQSERGLSYEQYF TGCGCCAGCAGCCTCAGAGCCCCTAAGGCACAGAGCGAGCGGGGGCTCTCCTACGAGCAGTACTTC
- TRBJ2-3 TRBV7-2 - CASSPRGGGGTDTQYF TGTGCCAGCAGCCCTCGAGGGGGGGGAGGTACAGATACGCAGTATTTT
- TRBJ2-7 TRBV2 TRBD2 CASSERLAGARGEQYF TGTGCCAGCAGTGAACGCCTAGCGGGGGCCCGAGGGGAGCAGTACTTC
- TRBJ1-5 TRBV25-1 - CASSESQGYQPQHF TGTGCCAGCAGTGAGAGCCAGGGTTATCAGCCCCAGCATTTT
- TRBJ2-3 TRBV4-2 TRBD2 CASSQEAGVSTDTQYF TGTGCCAGCAGCCAAGAAGCGGGGGTTAGCACAGATACGCAGTATTTT
- TRBJ2-4 TRBV7-8 TRBD1 CASSTIQGGAKNIQYF TGTGCCAGCAGCACTATACAGGGGGGAGCCAAAAACATTCAGTACTTC
- TRBJ2-7 TRBV2 TRBD1 CASTQARQGTPYEQYF TGTGCCAGCACTCAAGCCCGACAGGGAACTCCCTACGAGCAGTACTTC
- TRBJ1-1 TRBV28 - CASSLGGLGNTEAFF TGTGCCAGCAGTTTAGGGGGCCTCGGGAACACTGAAGCTTTCTTT
- TRBJ1-2 TRBV30 TRBD1 CAWTLPSEGAGYGYTF TGTGCCTGGACCCTACCCTCGGAGGGGGCTGGGTATGGCTACACCTTC
once TRBJ2-7 TRBV6-2/TRBV6-3 - CASSYGRGVSYEQYF TGTGCCAGCAGTTACGGCAGGGGGGTCTCCTACGAGCAGTACTTC
- TRBJ1-5 TRBV7-2 - CASSPYRVLDQPQHF TGTGCCAGCAGCCCCTACAGGGTCCTGGATCAGCCCCAGCATTTT
- TRBJ2-5 TRBV5-1 TRBD2 CASSLGGLAGYQETQYF TGCGCCAGCAGCTTGGGGGGACTAGCGGGGTACCAAGAGACCCAGTACTTC
- TRBJ1-6 TRBV7-2 - CASSLGTSAQGSPLHF TGTGCCAGCAGCTTAGGAACGTCAGCCCAGGGTTCACCCCTCCACTTT
- TRBJ2-5 TRBV6-1 - CASSEFTEETQYF TGTGCCAGCAGTGAATTCACAGAGGAGACCCAGTACTTC
- TRBJ1-4 TRBV7-2 - CASSPEQGTNEKLFF TGTGCCAGCAGCCCCGAACAGGGTACTAATGAAAAACTGTTTTTT
few TRBJ1-2 TRBV10-2 - CASKTENYGYTF TGCGCCAGCAAGACGGAGAACTATGGCTACACCTTC
- TRBJ2-5 TRBV4-2 TRBD2 CASSPTGGGGKTQYF TGTGCCAGCAGCCCAACGGGGGGGGGAGGAAAGACCCAGTACTTC
- TRBJ1-1 TRBV18 - CASSPPRRVNTEAFF TGTGCCAGCTCACCCCCTAGGCGTGTGAACACTGAAGCTTTCTTT
once TRBJ1-3 TRBV18 - CASSPQDRAGNTIYF TGTGCCAGCTCACCGCAAGACAGAGCTGGAAACACCATATATTTT
- TRBJ1-6 TRBV3-1/TRBV3-2 - CASSPLTGGTYNSPLHF TGTGCCAGCAGCCCCTTGACCGGGGGAACCTATAATTCACCCCTCCACTTT
few TRBJ1-5 TRBV7-9 - CASSEDSYQPQHF TGTGCCAGCAGCGAAGACAGTTATCAGCCCCAGCATTTT
- TRBJ1-2 TRBV9 - CASSDGPGQIDYGYTF TGTGCCAGCAGCGATGGTCCAGGACAGATCGACTATGGCTACACCTTC
- TRBJ1-2 TRBV14 - CASSDEGHNYGYTF TGTGCCAGCTCCGATGAGGGCCATAACTATGGCTACACCTTC